This is a list of T cell receptor beta chains from one sample in a study of blood T cell repertoires in COVID-19. Profiled with immunoSEQ multiplex PCR; TCRdb holds only in-frame clones, not every one. The sample has around 45,000 clones; approximately 88% are singletons. What was sequenced was peripheral blood. Receptor source: a man in his 60s with active COVID-19. CDR3s include the opening cysteine and the closing phenylalanine or tryptophan. A D gene is named only where the DNA matches it firmly. A row's size may be missing; if present it is once, few, many or a size class.

clone size	V gene	J gene	D gene	CDR3 DNA	CDR3 protein
-	TRBV6-5	TRBJ2-7	TRBD1	TGTGCCAGCAGGACGACAGGGTCCGGCGAGCAGTACTTC	CASRTTGSGEQYF
-	TRBV14	TRBJ2-1	TRBD2	TGTGCCAGCAGCGGGATGGCTAGCGGACTTCGACGGAATGAGCAGTTCTTC	CASSGMASGLRRNEQFF
-	TRBV27	TRBJ2-7	-	TGTGCCAGCAGTTTCCGAAGGAACAGCTACGAGCAGTACTTC	CASSFRRNSYEQYF
-	TRBV18	TRBJ2-7	TRBD1	TGTGCCAGCTCACCATCCGTGACAGGGACCGACGAGCAGTACTTC	CASSPSVTGTDEQYF
-	TRBV2	TRBJ1-1	-	TGTGCCAGCAGTGAAGCGGCAGGGAGGGGAAGGGGCACTGAAGCTTTCTTT	CASSEAAGRGRGTEAFF
-	TRBV18	TRBJ2-5	-	TGTGCCAGCTCACCTTTACAGCAAGAGACCCAGTACTTC	CASSPLQQETQYF
-	TRBV6-5	TRBJ1-1	TRBD1	TGTGCCAGCAGTTACTCGGTTCTGGTTTCGACAGGGGATGCTTTCTTT	CASSYSVLVSTGDAFF
-	TRBV19	TRBJ2-7	-	TGTGCCAGTACCGTCGGGCTAGCGCCTAACTACGAGCAGTACTTC	CASTVGLAPNYEQYF
-	TRBV7-2	TRBJ1-3	-	TGTGCCAGCAGCTTAGTGGTGGGGGCAGAAACTGGAAACACCATATATTTT	CASSLVVGAETGNTIYF
-	TRBV29-1	TRBJ2-3	-	TGCAGCGTTGAAGGCCTACTAACCACAGATACGCAGTATTTT	CSVEGLLTTDTQYF
once	TRBV28	TRBJ2-7	TRBD1	TGTGCCAGCAGTAAGGGACAGGGGGCGTCTTACGAGCAGTACTTC	CASSKGQGASYEQYF
-	TRBV7-2	TRBJ2-2	TRBD1	TGTGCCAGCAGCCGCCCGACAGGGAAGACCGGGGAGCTGTTTTTT	CASSRPTGKTGELFF
-	TRBV4-1	TRBJ1-2	TRBD1	TGCGCCAGCAGCCGATTGATCCGGGACAGAGCTAACTATGGCTACACCTTC	CASSRLIRDRANYGYTF
-	TRBV9	TRBJ1-3	-	TGTGCCAGCACCAGAACAAGCTCTGGAAACACCATATATTTT	CASTRTSSGNTIYF
-	TRBV14	TRBJ1-2	-	TGTGCCAGCAGCCCTGGCCTCCACTATGGCTACACCTTC	CASSPGLHYGYTF
-	TRBV4-1	TRBJ2-2	TRBD2	TGCGCCAGCAGCCGGCCCCGACTAGCGGGGCCGAACACCGGGGAGCTGTTTTTT	CASSRPRLAGPNTGELFF
-	TRBV3-1/TRBV3-2	TRBJ2-3	-	TGTGCCAGCAGAGGGGACAACACAGATACGCAGTATTTT	CASRGDNTDTQYF
-	TRBV12-1	TRBJ2-2	-	TGTGCCAGCAGCCCCCGGTCACGGGGGGGCGGGGAGCTGTTTTTT	CASSPRSRGGGELFF
-	TRBV5-1	TRBJ1-6	-	TGCGCCAGCAGCTTGGGGGCGGGGGGTCTTAATTCACCCCTCCACTTT	CASSLGAGGLNSPLHF
-	TRBV6-2/TRBV6-3	TRBJ2-1	-	TGTGCCAGCAGTTACTCGGAGGTAGTCGTAAACAATGAGCAGTTCTTC	CASSYSEVVVNNEQFF
-	TRBV13	TRBJ2-7	TRBD2	TGTGCCAGCAGCGGAACCGGGACTAGCGGGAGGTACGAGCAGTACTTC	CASSGTGTSGRYEQYF
-	TRBV5-1	TRBJ2-1	-	TGCGCCAGCAGCTTGAGCGACCCGCGGAACAATGAGCAGTTCTTC	CASSLSDPRNNEQFF
-	TRBV5-1	TRBJ1-6	TRBD1	TGCGCCAGCAGCAAGGGACAGGGGGACTCACCCCTCCACTTT	CASSKGQGDSPLHF
few	TRBV7-9	TRBJ2-1	TRBD2	TGTGCCAGCAGCGATAGACTAGCGGGAGACAATGAGCAGTTCTTC	CASSDRLAGDNEQFF
-	TRBV24-1	TRBJ1-1	TRBD1	TGTGCCACCAGTGATTCTGGCAGGGGGCCGGCTTTCTTT	CATSDSGRGPAFF
-	TRBV5-1	TRBJ2-5	TRBD1	TGCGCCAGCAGCTCACAGGGGGCTCAGGGAGAGACCCAGTACTTC	CASSSQGAQGETQYF
-	TRBV20-1	TRBJ2-1	-	TGCAGTGCTATCCTAGCAGTTGAGCAGTTCTTC	CSAILAVEQFF
-	TRBV2	TRBJ1-6	-	TGTGCCAGCAGGGCTTTGGGGACAAGTGACAATTCACCCCTCCACTTT	CASRALGTSDNSPLHF
-	TRBV14	TRBJ2-1	-	TGTGCCAGCAGCCAAGAACCCGGGTCCTACAATGAGCAGTTCTTC	CASSQEPGSYNEQFF
-	TRBV28	TRBJ1-1	-	TGTGCCAGTTCCGGGGGGTCTACGGACACTGAAGCTTTCTTT	CASSGGSTDTEAFF
once	TRBV27	TRBJ1-3	-	TGTGCCAGCAGAGGGTCAGGGGGAAACACCATATATTTT	CASRGSGGNTIYF
-	TRBV7-2	TRBJ2-2	-	TGTGCCAGCAGCTCAACTCCCTCCTCCGGGGAGCTGTTTTTT	CASSSTPSSGELFF
-	TRBV28	TRBJ1-1	TRBD1	TGTGCCAGCAGCAACAGGGGGAACACTGAAGCTTTCTTT	CASSNRGNTEAFF
-	TRBV30	TRBJ1-2	-	TGTGCCTGGAGTGCGGGGGGCTATGGCTACACCTTC	CAWSAGGYGYTF
-	TRBV29-1	TRBJ2-7	-	TGCAGCGTAAGGGGGAAATCCTACGAGCAGTACTTC	CSVRGKSYEQYF
-	TRBV27	TRBJ2-3	-	TGTGCCAGCGGAACGACAGGCCCAGATACGCAGTATTTT	CASGTTGPDTQYF
-	TRBV5-6	TRBJ2-5	TRBD1	TGTGCCAGCAGCAAAGGGGACAGATTGTTGGAGACCCAGTACTTC	CASSKGDRLLETQYF
-	TRBV5-1	TRBJ2-5	-	TGCGCCAGCAGCGCAAGGACAGTCACCCTCCAAGAGACCCAGTACTTC	CASSARTVTLQETQYF
-	TRBV9	TRBJ2-2	-	TGTGCCAGCAGCCCCCCGGGGGTGGGGAACACCGGGGAGCTGTTTTTT	CASSPPGVGNTGELFF
-	TRBV11-1	TRBJ2-1	TRBD2	TGTGCCAGCAGCTTAGCTAGCGGGGGGTACAATGAGCAGTTCTTC	CASSLASGGYNEQFF
-	TRBV10-2	TRBJ2-7	-	TGCGCCAGCAGTGAGTCTAAATACTACGAGCAGTACTTC	CASSESKYYEQYF
-	TRBV7-2	TRBJ1-5	-	TGTGCCAGCAGCTTAGAGGCAGGCGTCAATCAGCCCCAGCATTTT	CASSLEAGVNQPQHF
once	TRBV5-1	TRBJ1-1	-	TGCGCCAGCAGCTTGGAACAGGGACGTGAAGCTTTCTTT	CASSLEQGREAFF